This T cell receptor beta chain was observed in a study of T and B cells in COVID-19 patients. Regarding the study as a whole: Exclusive to the recovered cohort were a few thousand TCR clusters, 30 to 40 of them with low generation probability. Highly clonal in active COVID-19, TRB repertoires exceeded healthy-donor diversity and richness at recovery.

TRB rearrangements were amplified by multiplex PCR with BIOMED2 TRB-A/B primers. TCRdb recomputed calls from the multiplex PCR reads with MiXCR, one row per CDR3 protein. Of 20,000 to 30,000 distinct CDR3 sequences listed, 32% were seen once; the top ten hold 1.7%. There are a few counts of this clonotype. Its matching antigen is unknown. CDR1 and CDR2 (germline): SGHDT, YYEEEE. Trimming took 3 bases from V and 1 from J, leaving 13 bases between them. The CDR3 has 15 residues. Each TRB amplification used roughly 240-550 ng of genomic DNA from blood. The specimen sequenced was blood. V is TRBV5-6 and J is TRBJ2-5; D gene uncertain. The sequence was collected from a human donor who had recovered from COVID-19. The CDR3 DNA reads TGTGCCAGCAGCTCCGGGCGGAGCGCCCAAGAGACCCAGTACTTC. Encoded protein: CASSSGRSAQETQYF.